Presented here are 17 T cell receptor beta chains from one specimen sequenced in a study of HIV-infected patients and healthy controls. Reverse transcription used approximately 500 ng RNA and constant-region primers for alpha and beta. Separate chain-specific third strand synthesis with multiplexing indices produced the alpha and beta libraries. TCRdb analysed the 5' RACE reads with MiXCR anew, one entry per CDR3 protein. The repertoire holds approximately 9,400 distinct CDR3 sequences, with 8% to 10% as singletons. Whole blood was used without fractionation, so all unsorted peripheral T cells were included. Specimen: blood. The receptors shown here come from an adult in good health.

This clonotype is labeled as medium-sized (0.01 to 0.1%). The chain employs TRBV2 and TRBJ2-4; D is uncertain. The CDR3 is 16 residues long. V lost 1 base and J 0 bases, leaving 10 bases between the germline ends. CDR1 is SNHLY, CDR2 FYNNEI, per germline. The CDR3 sequence is CASSEGGGLAKNIQYF. The CDR3 nucleotides read TGTGCCAGCAGTGAAGGAGGCGGTCTAGCCAAAAACATTCAGTACTTC.

In its sample, this clonotype ranks as medium-sized. V is TRBV20-1 and J is TRBJ2-5; a weak D match, TRBD2 (5 bases). This CDR3 region has 14 residues. Trimming cost V 4 bases and J 7 bases, with 19 bases left between them. Germline CDR1 DFQATT, CDR2 SNEGSKA (reference sequence). The CDR3 region is CSATPLIVSGTQYF. CDR3 coding DNA: TGCAGTGCTACACCCCTAATTGTCAGCGGGACCCAGTACTTC.

This clonotype was counted a few times. The genes are TRBV5-4 and TRBJ2-7; TRBD1 is a possible D gene (6 bases). Germline V lookup: CDR1 SGHNT, CDR2 YYREEE (reference sequence). Trimming shortened V by 3 bases and J by 2 bases, and 15 bases separated the two germline ends. The CDR3 runs to 15 residues. The CDR3 protein is CASSSPTGSTYEQYF. The CDR3 DNA sequence: TGTGCCAGCAGCTCACCGACAGGTTCCACCTACGAGCAGTACTTC. Full variable domain (remainder filled in from reference TRBV5-4 and TRBJ2-7): ETGVTQSPTHLIKTRGQQVTLRCSSQSGHNTVSWYQQALGQGPQFIFQYYREEENGRGNFPPRFSGLQFPNYSSELNVNALELDDSALYLCASSSPTGSTYEQYFGPGTRLTVT.

The CDR3 nucleotides read TGCAGTGCTTTGCCCGGGACTAGCGTATACAATGAGCAGTTCTTC. Residues: CSALPGTSVYNEQFF. The chain couples TRBV20-1 to TRBJ2-1, with 10 bases that match TRBD2. J lost 4 bases, V lost 5 bases, and 8 bases had no gene match. The germline gives CDR1 DFQATT, CDR2 SNEGSKA (reference sequence). CDR3 length equals 15 residues.

This chain uses TRBV18 with TRBJ1-5; D is perhaps TRBD1 (5 bases). CDR3 size: 16 residues. Trimming stripped 2 bases from V and 6 bases from J, with 17 bases between. Germline V lookup: CDR1 KGHSH, CDR2 LQKENI. CDR3 sequence (DNA): TGTGCCAGCTCACCAGAGCGGTACGAAGGGGCTCAGCCCCAGCATTTT. Its translation: CASSPERYEGAQPQHF.

This clonotype was seen repeatedly, ten times or more. V is TRBV7-9 and J is TRBJ2-1, with D possibly TRBD1 on 6 matching bases. Looked up from germline, CDR1 is SEHNR and CDR2 is FQNEAQ (reference sequence). The V end was cut by 3 bases, the J end by 9 bases, with 21 bases between. The CDR3 consists of 16 residues. The DNA of the CDR3 is TGTGCCAGCAGCTTTAGCCCTGGGACAAAAGGCGGTGAGCAGTTCTTC. This codes for CASSFSPGTKGGEQFF.

This clonotype was seen ten or more times. The chain combines TRBV28 with TRBJ1-1; possibly TRBD1 for D (6 bases). CDR1 is MDHEN and CDR2 is SYDVKM in the germline V gene. The germline V and J ends were trimmed by 5 bases and 1 base, with 14 bases remaining between them. The length of the CDR3 is 15 residues. The DNA for the CDR3 is TGTGCCAGCAGTCCCAACAGGGACTGGAACACTGAAGCTTTCTTT. It translates to CASSPNRDWNTEAFF.

The chain links TRBV11-2 to TRBJ2-5; no firm D call. Between the trimmed V and J ends, which lost 0 bases and 2 bases, there was a span of 16 bases. Germline lookup yields CDR1 SGHAT and CDR2 FQNNGV. The CDR3 loop spans 17 amino acids. The CDR3 loop is CASSLDGFLGLQETQYF. The CDR3 nucleotides read TGTGCCAGCAGCTTAGACGGTTTTTTAGGCCTTCAAGAGACCCAGTACTTC. The entire variable domain, with the rest obtained from reference TRBV11-2 and TRBJ2-5, is as follows: EAGVAQSPRYKIIEKRQSVAFWCNPISGHATLYWYQQILGQGPKLLIQFQNNGVVDDSQLPKDRFSAERLKGVDSTLKIQPAKLEDSAVYLCASSLDGFLGLQETQYFGPGTRLLVL.

This clonotype qualifies as medium-sized. The chain joins TRBV14 to TRBJ2-1, with 8 bases matching TRBD2. Losses at the gene ends were 0 bases for V and 1 base for J; bases not matched to a gene: 14. The CDR3 contains 20 residues. CDR1 and CDR2 from the germline V gene are SGHDN and FVKESK. In DNA, the CDR3 is TGTGCCAGCAGCCAAGATGCCAGCGGGAGCGGAGTATGGTCCTACAATGAGCAGTTCTTC. Amino acid sequence: CASSQDASGSGVWSYNEQFF.

This clonotype appeared many times. This chain connects TRBV7-8 to TRBJ1-6; D unresolved. With 6 bases removed from V and 7 bases from J, the gap between germline ends came to 13 bases. Per germline, CDR1 SGHVS and CDR2 FQNEAQ. The CDR3 runs to 14 residues. The CDR3 loop is CASRPRDPNSPLHF. CDR3 bases: TGTGCCAGCAGGCCCCGTGACCCCAATTCACCCCTCCACTTT.

This clonotype is judged medium-sized. The gene calls are TRBV6-2 or TRBV6-3 and TRBJ2-2; D may be TRBD1 (5 bases). Trimming removed 6 bases from V and 3 bases from J, with 5 bases in between. Germline CDR1 MNHEY, CDR2 SVGEGT. The CDR3 spans 12 residues. For the CDR3, the DNA is TGTGCCAGCAGCAGGGACACCGGGGAGCTGTTTTTT. Translation: CASSRDTGELFF.

This clonotype was picked up many times. The chain joins TRBV19 to TRBJ1-2; D is ambiguous. Trimming took off 5 bases at V and 4 bases at J, with 14 bases between the two ends. The CDR3 extends over 14 amino acids. Germline V gene lookup returns CDR1 LNHDA and CDR2 SQIVND (reference sequence). The CDR3 DNA follows: TGTGCCAGTAGTTCCCGGCCAGGTGCCTATGGCTACACCTTC. This translates into CASSSRPGAYGYTF.

This clonotype was observed at least ten times. The chain has TRBV7-9 and TRBJ2-1; 13 bases map to TRBD2. V was clipped by 1 base and J by 7 bases; unmatched bases: 1. This CDR3 is 15 amino acids long. Germline lookup yields CDR1 SEHNR and CDR2 FQNEAQ (reference sequence). CDR3 sequence (DNA): TGTGCCAGCAGCTTAGGGACTAGCGGGAGAAATGAGCAGTTCTTC. Its protein product is CASSLGTSGRNEQFF.

By sample fraction, this clonotype is medium-sized (0.01 to 0.1%). This sequence joins TRBV18 and TRBJ2-5, with 7 bases matching TRBD1. CDR3 length equals 13 residues. The V gene's germline CDR1 is KGHSH and CDR2 LQKENI. The junction had 7 bases not matched to a gene; V was cut back by 10 bases and J by 2 bases. The DNA for the CDR3 is TGTGCCACCACCCGGGACAGACAAGAGACCCAGTACTTC. Its translation: CATTRDRQETQYF. Full variable domain (missing parts from reference TRBV18 and TRBJ2-5): NAGVMQNPRHLVRRRGQEARLRCSPMKGHSHVYWYRQLPEEGLKFMVYLQKENIIDESGMPKERFSAEFPKEGPSILRIQQVVRGDSAAYFCATTRDRQETQYFGPGTRLLVL.

This clonotype is judged medium-sized. This rearrangement joins TRBV7-8 to TRBJ2-7; 9 nucleotides agree with TRBD1. The V and J ends lost 6 bases and 2 bases, in that order; junction bases with no gene match: 14. The CDR3 is 17 amino acids. Germline V gives CDR1 SGHVS, CDR2 FQNEAQ. The CDR3 loop reads CASSLDPGQGPPYEQYF. CDR3 DNA: TGTGCCAGCAGTCTTGACCCCGGACAGGGGCCCCCCTACGAGCAGTACTTC. The whole variable domain, filled in from reference TRBV7-8 and TRBJ2-7, reads GAGVSQSPRYKVAKRGQDVALRCDPISGHVSLFWYQQALGQGPEFLTYFQNEAQLDKSGLPSDRFFAERPEGSVSTLKIQRTQQEDSAVYLCASSLDPGQGPPYEQYFGPGTRLTVT.

This clonotype was found many times. The V gene is TRBV5-4, the J gene TRBJ2-2; the D is unclear. Trimming pared 0 bases from V and 3 bases from J, leaving 6 bases between. Germline values: CDR1 SGHNT, CDR2 YYREEE (reference sequence). This CDR3 comprises 14 residues. The CDR3 is CASSLGTHTGELFF. CDR3 coding DNA: TGTGCCAGCAGCTTGGGTACGCACACCGGGGAGCTGTTTTTT.

By share, this clonotype ranks as medium-sized. The rearrangement links TRBV28 to TRBJ2-7; 8 bases line up with TRBD1. The germline V gene has CDR1 MDHEN and CDR2 SYDVKM. J was trimmed by 3 bases and V by 2 bases; bases with no gene match: 9. This CDR3 contains 16 residues. CDR3: CASSLPTSDRGYEQYF. The CDR3 nucleotides are TGTGCCAGCAGTTTACCTACGTCAGACAGGGGCTACGAGCAGTACTTC.